This TCR beta chain was recorded in a study of CD8+CD57+ T cells in acquired aplastic anemia. CDR3 size: 14 residues. V was cut by 10 bases and J by 1 base, with 16 bases left in between. CDR1 LNHDA and CDR2 SQIVND come from the germline V gene (reference sequence). Genomic DNA acted as the template from which TCR beta VDJ combination and CDR3 sequence profiling were carried out. Each CDR3 protein gets one entry after TCRdb re-called the reads with MiXCR. The sample has 150,000 to 200,000 distinct CDR3 sequences, 70% to 80% seen once. CD8+CD57+ cell expansion, shown by flow cytometry, had occurred in the patients selected for sequencing.

The sample consisted of sorted CD4+, CD8+, or CD8+CD57+ T cells (not recorded which) from PBMCs. The sequence derives from a human donor with aplastic anemia. This chain links TRBV19 with TRBJ1-1; possible D gene TRBD1, 6 bases. Written as DNA, the CDR3 is TGTGCCACCTGGAAAAGGACAGAGAACACTGAAGCTTTCTTT. It yields the protein CATWKRTENTEAFF.